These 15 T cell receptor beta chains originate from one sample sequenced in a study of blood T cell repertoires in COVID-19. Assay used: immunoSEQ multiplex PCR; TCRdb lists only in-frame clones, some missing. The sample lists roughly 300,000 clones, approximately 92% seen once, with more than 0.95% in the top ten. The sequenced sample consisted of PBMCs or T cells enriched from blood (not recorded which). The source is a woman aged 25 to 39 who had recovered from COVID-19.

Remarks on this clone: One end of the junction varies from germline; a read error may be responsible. The CDR3 reads CASSTGLGNTIYF. CDR3 nucleotide sequence: TGTGCTAGCAGCACAGGTTTAGGAAACACCATATATTTT. The rearrangement links TRBV7-7 to TRBJ1-3; TRBD1 is a possible D gene (5 bases). Germline assignment: CDR1 SSHAT and CDR2 FNYEAQ (reference sequence). CDR3 length equals 13 residues.

For the CDR3, the DNA is TGTGCCAGCAGCCCCGGTGGGCCCCAGCATTTT. Translation: CASSPGGPQHF. V is TRBV12-3 or TRBV12-4 and J is TRBJ1-5; D not certain. This CDR3 is 11 amino acids long. V was clipped by 6 bases and J by 9 bases, with 9 bases between them.

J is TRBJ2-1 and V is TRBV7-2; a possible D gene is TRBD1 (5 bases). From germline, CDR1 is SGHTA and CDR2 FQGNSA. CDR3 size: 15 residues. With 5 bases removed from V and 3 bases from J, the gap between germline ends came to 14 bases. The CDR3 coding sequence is TGTGCCAGCAGCGGTTCAGGGTTTTTCTACAATGAGCAGTTCTTC. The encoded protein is CASSGSGFFYNEQFF.

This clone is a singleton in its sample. CDR3 nucleotide sequence: TGTGCCAGCAGCCTCTTCGGGCTAGCGGGAGGGGAGGATACGCAGTATTTT. It is translated as CASSLFGLAGGEDTQYF. V gene TRBV7-3 combines with J gene TRBJ2-3; TRBD2 aligns across 12 bases. The CDR3 runs 17 residues. Germline values: CDR1 SGHTA, CDR2 FQGTGA. J was trimmed by 6 bases and V by 5 bases; bases with no gene match: 12.

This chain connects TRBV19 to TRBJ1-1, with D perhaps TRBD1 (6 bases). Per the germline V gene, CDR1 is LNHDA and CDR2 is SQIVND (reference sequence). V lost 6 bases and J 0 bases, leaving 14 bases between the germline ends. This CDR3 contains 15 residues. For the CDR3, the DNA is TGTGCCAGTAGCCTTGGGGGGGCGATGAACACTGAAGCTTTCTTT. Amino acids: CASSLGGAMNTEAFF.

CDR3 coding DNA: TGTGCCAGAAGACTAGCGGGAGGACGCGAGCAGTACTTC. Translation gives CARRLAGGREQYF. V gene TRBV2 combines with J gene TRBJ2-7; 13 bases agree with TRBD2. This CDR3 region has 13 residues. V dropped 9 bases and J dropped 6; count of bases not matched to a gene: 5. The germline V gene has CDR1 SNHLY and CDR2 FYNNEI.

The CDR3 protein is CASSTSAGTDPNTEAFF. The DNA for the CDR3 is TGTGCCAGCAGCACTAGTGCGGGGACAGATCCGAACACTGAAGCTTTCTTT. The V gene is TRBV9, the J gene TRBJ1-1; the match to TRBD1 covers 7 bases. Trimming at V came to 4 bases and at J to 1 base, leaving 13 bases not matched to a gene. Germline V CDR1 and CDR2: SGDLS, YYNGEE. The CDR3 sequence is 17 residues long.

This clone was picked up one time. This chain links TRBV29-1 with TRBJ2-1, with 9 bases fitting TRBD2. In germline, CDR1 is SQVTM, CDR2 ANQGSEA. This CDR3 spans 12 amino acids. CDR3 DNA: TGCATAGTTAGCGGGAGACACAATGAGCAGTTCTTC. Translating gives CIVSGRHNEQFF.

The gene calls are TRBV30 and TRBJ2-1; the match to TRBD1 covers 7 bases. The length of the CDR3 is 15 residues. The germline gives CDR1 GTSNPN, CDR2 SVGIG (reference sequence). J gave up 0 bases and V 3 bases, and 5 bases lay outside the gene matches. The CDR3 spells CAWSRDSSSYNEQFF. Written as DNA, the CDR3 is TGTGCCTGGAGCCGGGACAGTAGCTCCTACAATGAGCAGTTCTTC.

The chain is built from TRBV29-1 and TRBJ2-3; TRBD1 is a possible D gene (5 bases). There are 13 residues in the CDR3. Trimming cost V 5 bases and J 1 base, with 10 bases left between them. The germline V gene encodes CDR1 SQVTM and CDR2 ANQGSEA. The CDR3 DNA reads TGCAGCGTTCCCCCCAGGGGCACAGATACGCAGTATTTT. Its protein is CSVPPRGTDTQYF.

The CDR3 region is CASSLREGDEKLFF. The CDR3 nucleotides are TGTGCCAGCAGCTTGAGAGAAGGGGATGAAAAACTGTTTTTT. The chain recombines TRBV7-9 with TRBJ1-4, with D tentatively TRBD1 (5 bases). This CDR3 region has 14 residues. Deletions cut 3 bases from V and 6 bases from J, with 11 bases between. CDR1 and CDR2 (germline): SEHNR, FQNEAQ (reference sequence).

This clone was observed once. The CDR3 DNA is TGTGCCAGCAGGACAGGGGGCGCGATAGGCAATCAGCCCCAGCATTTT. Translation: CASRTGGAIGNQPQHF. The genes are TRBV2 and TRBJ1-5; TRBD1 aligns across 10 bases. This CDR3 spans 16 amino acids. The V and J ends lost 6 bases and 2 bases, in that order; junction bases with no gene match: 7. CDR1 and CDR2 from the germline V gene are SNHLY and FYNNEI.

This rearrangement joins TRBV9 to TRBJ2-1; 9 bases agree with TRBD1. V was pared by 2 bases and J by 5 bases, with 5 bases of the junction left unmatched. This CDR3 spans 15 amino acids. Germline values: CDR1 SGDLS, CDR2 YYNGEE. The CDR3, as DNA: TGTGCCAGCAGCGTTACGGGACAGGGTCACAATGAGCAGTTCTTC. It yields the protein CASSVTGQGHNEQFF.

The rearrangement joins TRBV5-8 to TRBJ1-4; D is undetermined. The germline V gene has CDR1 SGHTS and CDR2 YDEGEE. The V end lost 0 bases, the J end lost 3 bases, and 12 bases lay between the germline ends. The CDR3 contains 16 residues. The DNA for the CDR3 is TGTGCCAGCAGCTTGGCCGGGCGGGCGGCTAATGAAAAACTGTTTTTT. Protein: CASSLAGRAANEKLFF.

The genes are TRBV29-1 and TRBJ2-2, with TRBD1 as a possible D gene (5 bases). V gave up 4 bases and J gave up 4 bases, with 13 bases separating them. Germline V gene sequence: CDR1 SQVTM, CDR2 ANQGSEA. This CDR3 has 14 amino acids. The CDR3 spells CSVAFATVTGELFF. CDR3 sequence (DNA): TGCAGCGTTGCCTTCGCGACAGTCACCGGGGAGCTGTTTTTT.